One and the same sample provided the 15 T cell receptor beta chains below, sequenced in a study of blood T cell repertoires in COVID-19. Assay used: immunoSEQ multiplex PCR; TCRdb lists only in-frame clones, some missing. The table lists around 44,000 clones, around 80% of them singletons. Sequencing used peripheral blood. These TCRs come from a man aged 35-49 years with active or convalescent COVID-19.

The rearrangement uses TRBV9 and TRBJ1-3; 8 bases are shared with TRBD1. CDR1 is SGDLS, CDR2 YYNGEE, per germline. V dropped 4 bases and J dropped 4; count of bases not matched to a gene: 7. The CDR3 is 15 amino acids. This chain's CDR3 is CASSPQGEWGNTIYF. The CDR3 nucleotides read TGTGCCAGCAGCCCACAGGGGGAATGGGGAAACACCATATATTTT.

The chain couples TRBV28 to TRBJ1-1; D ambiguous. Deletions cut 11 bases from V and 5 bases from J, with 21 bases between. Germline CDR1 MDHEN, CDR2 SYDVKM. This CDR3 spans 14 amino acids. The CDR3 loop is CAASSSTILTEAFF. DNA of the CDR3: TGTGCCGCTAGCAGCTCGACGATTCTAACTGAAGCTTTCTTT.

This clone has just one count. V and J are TRBV25-1 and TRBJ2-5, with 8 bases that match TRBD1. The trim removed 7 bases at V and 1 base at J, leaving 2 bases unmatched. The CDR3 runs to 13 residues. The V gene's germline CDR1 is MGHDK and CDR2 SYGVNS. This chain's CDR3 is CASNRGTQETQYF. The CDR3 nucleotides are TGTGCCAGCAACAGGGGGACCCAAGAGACCCAGTACTTC.

The chain couples TRBV3-1 (or the pseudogene TRBV3-2) to TRBJ2-1; 8 nucleotides agree with TRBD2. This CDR3 region has 15 residues. Germline V lookup: CDR1 LGHDT, CDR2 YNNKEL (reference sequence). J was trimmed by 5 bases and V by 1 base; bases with no gene match: 4. In DNA, the CDR3 is TGTGCCAGCAGCCAAGTAGTCGGGGGGGACAATGAGCAGTTCTTC. It specifies CASSQVVGGDNEQFF.

The chain joins TRBV2 to TRBJ2-7; D remains unclear. Germline assignment: CDR1 SNHLY and CDR2 FYNNEI. The CDR3 loop spans 14 amino acids. V gave up 5 bases and J gave up 2 bases, with 13 bases separating them. This CDR3 is CASSYDTRTYEQYF. The CDR3 DNA is TGTGCCAGCAGTTATGACACAAGGACCTACGAGCAGTACTTC.

The rearrangement uses TRBV3-1 (or the pseudogene TRBV3-2) and TRBJ1-2, with TRBD1 matching 7 bases. Losses at the gene ends were 3 bases for V and 12 bases for J; bases not matched to a gene: 13. CDR3 length equals 14 residues. Per germline, CDR1 LGHDT and CDR2 YNNKEL (reference sequence). The CDR3 sequence is CASSHGHRDSDNTF. In DNA, the CDR3 is TGTGCCAGCAGCCACGGTCACCGGGACAGCGATAACACCTTC.

The gene calls are TRBV3-1 (or the pseudogene TRBV3-2) and TRBJ2-3, with TRBD2 identical over 14 bases. The germline gives CDR1 LGHDT, CDR2 YNNKEL (reference sequence). Unmatched junction bases numbered 5, after V lost 1 base and J lost 5 bases. This CDR3 is built from 17 residues. DNA of the CDR3: TGTGCCAGCAGCCAAGGACTAGCGGGAGGGCCGGGAGATACGCAGTATTTT. Protein: CASSQGLAGGPGDTQYF.

The chain links TRBV24-1 to TRBJ2-3, with TRBD1 matching over 7 bases. This CDR3 is 13 amino acids long. V shed 4 bases and J 4 bases; nucleotides not matched to a gene: 1. The germline V gene has CDR1 KGHDR and CDR2 SFDVKD. The DNA for the CDR3 is TGTGCCACCAGTGAAGGGGGCGCAGATACGCAGTATTTT. Protein sequence: CATSEGGADTQYF.

The V gene is TRBV7-2, the J gene TRBJ2-5; D not resolved. Per the germline V gene, CDR1 is SGHTA and CDR2 is FQGNSA. V was shortened by 4 bases and J by 5 bases, with 17 bases between the two germline ends. The CDR3 loop spans 15 amino acids. For the CDR3, the DNA is TGTGCCAGCAGCTCCCTAGATAAGGCACGGGAGACCCAGTACTTC. Encoded protein: CASSSLDKARETQYF.

About this clone: Since the CDR3 does not end with the conserved phenylalanine or tryptophan, this likely comes from a read error. The DNA is omitted, as the CDR3 cannot be located on it reliably, and the CDR3 follows TCRdb's listing. The chain employs TRBV6-5 and TRBJ1-2; the table's D call, TRBD1, has no DNA check behind it. Germline V gene lookup returns CDR1 MNHEY and CDR2 SVGAGI. The CDR3 region is 13 residues in length, termini included. CDR3 in amino acids: CASRPPAGGLLSL.

The chain has TRBV30 and TRBJ2-1, with D possibly being TRBD1 (6 bases). From germline, CDR1 is GTSNPN and CDR2 SVGIG (reference sequence). Trimming took off 2 bases at V and 8 bases at J, with 16 bases between the two ends. This CDR3 has 14 amino acids. The CDR3 sequence: CAWSPWDIRDEQFF. CDR3 sequence (DNA): TGTGCCTGGAGTCCTTGGGACATCAGGGATGAGCAGTTCTTC.

This rearrangement joins TRBV6-5 to TRBJ1-3, with 9 positions matching TRBD1. This CDR3 is 15 amino acids long. Germline V gene sequence: CDR1 MNHEY, CDR2 SVGAGI. V was pared by 6 bases and J by 1 base, with 4 bases of the junction left unmatched. The CDR3 spells CASSDRGWSGNTIYF. CDR3 DNA sequence: TGTGCCAGCAGCGACAGGGGGTGGTCTGGAAACACCATATATTTT.

The chain uses TRBV28 and TRBJ2-7; 7 bases are a match to TRBD1. The CDR3 is 15 amino acids. Trimming cost V 5 bases and J 4 bases; bases outside gene matches: 11. Germline lookup yields CDR1 MDHEN and CDR2 SYDVKM. The CDR3 DNA is TGTGCCAGCAGTAAGGGACAGCCCCTCCGATACGAGCAGTACTTC. Protein: CASSKGQPLRYEQYF.

The rearrangement uses TRBV12-5 and TRBJ1-5, with 9 bases that match TRBD1. Germline V gene data show CDR1 as LGHNT and CDR2 as FRNRAP. V was clipped by 3 bases and J by 0 bases; unmatched bases: 18. The CDR3 spans 21 residues. CDR3 nucleotides: TGTGCTAGTGGTTTTCGCGCCGGATTAGGACAGGGGACCCTTAGCAATCAGCCCCAGCATTTT. Amino acid sequence: CASGFRAGLGQGTLSNQPQHF. The variable domain in full, with the rest retrieved from reference TRBV12-5 and TRBJ1-5, is DARVTQTPRHKVTEMGQEVTMRCQPILGHNTVFWYRQTMMQGLELLAYFRNRAPLDDSGMPKDRFSAEMPDATLATLKIQPSEPRDSAVYFCASGFRAGLGQGTLSNQPQHFGDGTRLSIL.

The chain employs TRBV6-5 and TRBJ1-1; no clear D. Germline-derived CDR1 and CDR2 are MNHEY and SVGAGI. This CDR3 contains 14 residues. V gave up 7 bases and J gave up 5 bases, with 17 bases separating them. The CDR3 protein is CASTLGQAGTEAFF. DNA for the CDR3: TGTGCCAGCACCCTCGGGCAGGCGGGAACTGAAGCTTTCTTT.